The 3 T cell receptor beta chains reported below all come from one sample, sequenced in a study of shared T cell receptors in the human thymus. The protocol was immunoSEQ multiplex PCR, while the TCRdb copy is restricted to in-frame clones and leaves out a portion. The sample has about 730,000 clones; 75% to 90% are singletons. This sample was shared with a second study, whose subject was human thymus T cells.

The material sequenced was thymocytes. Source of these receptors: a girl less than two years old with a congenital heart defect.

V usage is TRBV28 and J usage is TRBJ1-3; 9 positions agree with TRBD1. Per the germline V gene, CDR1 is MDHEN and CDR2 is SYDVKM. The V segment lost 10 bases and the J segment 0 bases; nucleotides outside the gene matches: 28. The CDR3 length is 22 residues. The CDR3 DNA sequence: TGTGCCACCTCACTTCCTAGGGGACAGGGAGATAAAAACGCCTACTCTGGAAACACCATATATTTT. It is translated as CATSLPRGQGDKNAYSGNTIYF.

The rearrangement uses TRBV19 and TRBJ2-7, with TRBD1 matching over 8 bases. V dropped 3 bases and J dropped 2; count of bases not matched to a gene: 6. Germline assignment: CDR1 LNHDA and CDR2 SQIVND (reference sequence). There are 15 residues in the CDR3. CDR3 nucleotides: TGTGCCAGTAGTATGGAGGGACAGGTGGCCTACGAGCAGTACTTC. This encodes CASSMEGQVAYEQYF.

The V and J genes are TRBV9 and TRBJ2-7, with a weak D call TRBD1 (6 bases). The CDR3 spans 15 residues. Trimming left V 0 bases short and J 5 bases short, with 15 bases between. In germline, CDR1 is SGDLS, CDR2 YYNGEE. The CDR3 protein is CASSVGTADCHEQYF. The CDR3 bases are TGTGCCAGCAGCGTAGGGACAGCGGATTGCCACGAGCAGTACTTC.